This TCR beta chain was recorded in a study of Ad26.COV2.S vaccination and SARS-CoV-2 variants. On the study more broadly: By the intramuscular route, Ad26.COV2.S was given once, or twice 56 days apart.

Study-wide findings and caveats: Total T cell responses, in the TCR breadth and depth analyses, may have been underestimated.

The treatment was: some 20 received Ad26.COV2.S at low or high dose, single or two shots; about 5 received placebo; per-sample allocation not given. On day 63 after the first injection, vaccine and placebo recipients gave samples. Ad26.COV2.S expressed prefusion-stabilized spike from the original Wuhan strain. The V gene end was trimmed by 4 bases and the J gene end by 1 base; junction bases not matched to a gene: 7. CDR1 and CDR2 (germline): LGHDT, YNNKEL (reference sequence). CDR3 size: 15 residues. This clone was counted between two and nine times. Antigen: not known. Some clones are missing from TCRdb's copy, which holds only in-frame ones; the method was immunoSEQ multiplex PCR. This sample has 440,000 or so clones, with 90% found just once.

The chain recombines TRBV3-1 (or the pseudogene TRBV3-2) with TRBJ2-7, with TRBD2 matching over 7 bases. This sequence originates from a person aged 18 to 59 who received the Ad26.COV2.S COVID-19 vaccine or a placebo. The specimen comprised peripheral blood, sampled in a trial of Ad26.COV2.S vaccine versus placebo. CDR3 nucleotides: TGTGCCAGCAGCCCTCGGGAGGAGGGGTCCTACGAGCAGTACTTC. It is translated as CASSPREEGSYEQYF.